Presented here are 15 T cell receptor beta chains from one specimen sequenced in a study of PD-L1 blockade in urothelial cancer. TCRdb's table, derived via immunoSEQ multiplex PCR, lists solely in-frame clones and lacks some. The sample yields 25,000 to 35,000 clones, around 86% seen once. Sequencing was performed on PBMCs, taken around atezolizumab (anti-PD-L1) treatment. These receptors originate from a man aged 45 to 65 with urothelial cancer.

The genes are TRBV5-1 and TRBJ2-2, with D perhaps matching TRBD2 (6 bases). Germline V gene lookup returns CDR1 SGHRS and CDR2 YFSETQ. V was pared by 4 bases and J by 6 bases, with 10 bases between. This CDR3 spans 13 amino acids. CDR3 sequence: CASSQGLAGELFF. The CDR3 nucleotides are TGCGCCAGCAGCCAGGGACTGGCCGGGGAGCTGTTTTTT. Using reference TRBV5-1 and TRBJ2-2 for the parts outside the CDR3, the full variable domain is KAGVTQTPRYLIKTRGQQVTLSCSPISGHRSVSWYQQTPGQGLQFLFEYFSETQRNKGNFPGRFSGRQFSNSRSEMNVSTLELGDSALYLCASSQGLAGELFFGEGSRLTVL.

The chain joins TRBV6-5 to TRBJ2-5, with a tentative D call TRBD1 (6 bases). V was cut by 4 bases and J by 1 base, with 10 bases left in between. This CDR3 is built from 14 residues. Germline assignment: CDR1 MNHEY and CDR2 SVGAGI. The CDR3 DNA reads TGTGCCAGCAGTTTCACAGGGAGCCAAGAGACCCAGTACTTC. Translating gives CASSFTGSQETQYF.

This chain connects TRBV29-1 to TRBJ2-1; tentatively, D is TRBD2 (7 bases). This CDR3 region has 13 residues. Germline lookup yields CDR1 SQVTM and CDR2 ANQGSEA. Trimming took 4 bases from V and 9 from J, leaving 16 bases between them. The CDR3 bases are TGCAGCGTTGGGGCGGGGGCGGATTTTGAGCAGTTCTTC. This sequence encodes CSVGAGADFEQFF.

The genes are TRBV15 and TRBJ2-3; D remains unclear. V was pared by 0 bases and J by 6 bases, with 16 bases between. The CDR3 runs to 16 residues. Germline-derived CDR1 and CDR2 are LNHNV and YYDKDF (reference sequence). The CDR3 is CATSRDLRSPEDTQYF. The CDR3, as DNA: TGTGCCACCAGCAGAGATCTTCGGTCCCCGGAGGATACGCAGTATTTT.

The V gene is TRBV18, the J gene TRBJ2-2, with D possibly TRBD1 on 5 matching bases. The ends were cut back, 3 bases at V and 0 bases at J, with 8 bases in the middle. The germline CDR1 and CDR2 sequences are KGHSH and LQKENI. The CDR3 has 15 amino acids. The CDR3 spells CASSPQTANTGELFF. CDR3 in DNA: TGTGCCAGCTCACCCCAGACAGCGAACACCGGGGAGCTGTTTTTT.

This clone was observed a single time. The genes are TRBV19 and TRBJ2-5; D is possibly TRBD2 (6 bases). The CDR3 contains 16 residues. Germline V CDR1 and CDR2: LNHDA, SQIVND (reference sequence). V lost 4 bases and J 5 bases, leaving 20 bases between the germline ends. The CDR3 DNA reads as TGTGCCAGTAGTAGTCGGGGCGGGGCCGTGGGGGAGACCCAGTACTTC. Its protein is CASSSRGGAVGETQYF. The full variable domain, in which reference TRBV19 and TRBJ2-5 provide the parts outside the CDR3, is DGGITQSPKYLFRKEGQNVTLSCEQNLNHDAMYWYRQDPGQGLRLIYYSQIVNDFQKGDIAEGYSVSREKKESFPLTVTSAQKNPTAFYLCASSSRGGAVGETQYFGPGTRLLVL.

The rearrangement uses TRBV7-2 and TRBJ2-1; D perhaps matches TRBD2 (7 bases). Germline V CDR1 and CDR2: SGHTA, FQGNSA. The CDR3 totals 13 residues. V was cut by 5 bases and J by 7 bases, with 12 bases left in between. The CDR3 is CASSRGGSNEQFF. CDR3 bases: TGTGCCAGCAGCAGGGGGGGGAGTAATGAGCAGTTCTTC. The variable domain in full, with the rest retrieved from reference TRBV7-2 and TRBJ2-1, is GAGVSQSPSNKVTEKGKDVELRCDPISGHTALYWYRQSLGQGLEFLIYFQGNSAPDKSGLPSDRFSAERTGGSVSTLTIQRTQQEDSAVYLCASSRGGSNEQFFGPGTRLTVL.

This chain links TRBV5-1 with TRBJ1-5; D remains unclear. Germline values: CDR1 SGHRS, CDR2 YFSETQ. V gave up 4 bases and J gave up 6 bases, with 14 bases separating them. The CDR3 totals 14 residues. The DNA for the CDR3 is TGCGCCAGCAGCCCTGGTACCGCAGGTCAGCCCCAGCATTTT. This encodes CASSPGTAGQPQHF.

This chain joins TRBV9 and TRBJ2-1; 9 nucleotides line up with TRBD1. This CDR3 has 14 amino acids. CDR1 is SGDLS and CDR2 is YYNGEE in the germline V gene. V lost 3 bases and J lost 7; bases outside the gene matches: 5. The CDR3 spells CASSGGQGINEQFF. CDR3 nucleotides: TGTGCCAGCAGCGGTGGACAGGGGATTAATGAGCAGTTCTTC.

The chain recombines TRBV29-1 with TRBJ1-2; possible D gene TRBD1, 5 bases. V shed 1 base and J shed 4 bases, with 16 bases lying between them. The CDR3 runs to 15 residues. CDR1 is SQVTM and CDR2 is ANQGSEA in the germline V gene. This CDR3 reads CSVEVDRPLSYGYTF. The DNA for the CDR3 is TGCAGCGTTGAAGTAGACAGACCTCTTAGCTATGGCTACACCTTC.

CDR3 protein: CASSLRGRTYEQYF. In DNA, the CDR3 is TGTGCCAGCAGTTTACGAGGGAGGACCTACGAGCAGTACTTC. J is TRBJ2-7 and V is TRBV27; a possible D gene is TRBD2 (6 bases). With 2 bases removed from V and 2 bases from J, the gap between germline ends came to 10 bases. The CDR3 runs 14 residues. Germline V gene lookup returns CDR1 MNHEY and CDR2 SMNVEV (reference sequence).

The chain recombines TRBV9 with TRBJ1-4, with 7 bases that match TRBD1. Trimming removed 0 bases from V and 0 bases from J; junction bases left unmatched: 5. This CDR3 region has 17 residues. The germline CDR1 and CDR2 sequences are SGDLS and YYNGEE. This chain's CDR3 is CASSVGQGTATNEKLFF. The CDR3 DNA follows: TGTGCCAGCAGCGTAGGACAGGGCACTGCAACTAATGAAAAACTGTTTTTT.

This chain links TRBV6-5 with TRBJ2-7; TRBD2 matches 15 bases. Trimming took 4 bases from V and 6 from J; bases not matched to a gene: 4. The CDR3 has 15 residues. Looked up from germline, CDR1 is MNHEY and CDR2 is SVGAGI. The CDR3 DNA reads TGTGCCAGCAGTTCTCGGACTAGCGGGGGGGGCGAGCAGTACTTC. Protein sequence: CASSSRTSGGGEQYF.

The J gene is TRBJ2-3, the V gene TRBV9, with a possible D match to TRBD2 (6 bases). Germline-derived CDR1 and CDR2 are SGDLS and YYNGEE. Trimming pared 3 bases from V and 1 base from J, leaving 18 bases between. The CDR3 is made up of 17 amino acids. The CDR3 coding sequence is TGTGCCAGCAGCGACGTAGGAGCCTCGGGGGGCACAGATACGCAGTATTTT. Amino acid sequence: CASSDVGASGGTDTQYF.

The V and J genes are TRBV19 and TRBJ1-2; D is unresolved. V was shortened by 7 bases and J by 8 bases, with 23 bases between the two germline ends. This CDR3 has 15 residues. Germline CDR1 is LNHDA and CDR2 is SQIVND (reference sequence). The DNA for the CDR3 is TGTGCCAGTACCCCGATCGGAGCGCCGGCGCTAGGCTACACCTTC. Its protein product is CASTPIGAPALGYTF. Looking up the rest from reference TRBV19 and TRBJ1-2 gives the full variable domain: DGGITQSPKYLFRKEGQNVTLSCEQNLNHDAMYWYRQDPGQGLRLIYYSQIVNDFQKGDIAEGYSVSREKKESFPLTVTSAQKNPTAFYLCASTPIGAPALGYTFGSGTRLTVV.